The 24 T cell receptor beta chains presented below share a single source sample, sequenced in a study of regulatory T cells in long-lasting Graves disease. Arm-PCR of CDR3 regions with iRepertoire HTBI primers generated TCR beta libraries. TCRdb analysed the multiplex PCR reads with MiXCR anew, one entry per CDR3 protein. The sample carries some 450,000 distinct CDR3 sequences, 16% recorded once. The time point here: newly diagnosed GD, antithyroid drugs for less than 3 months. TCR sequences were obtained from RNA taken from PBMCs. This sample also belongs to another study, concerning T cells in Graves' hyperthyroidism and ophthalmopathy.

This sample comprised peripheral blood mononuclear cells (PBMCs), obtained at new diagnosis, from a patient treated with antithyroid drugs. All receptors come from a woman aged 25 to 45 with Graves disease.

Points on this clonotype: The germline gene is not matched at one end of the junction; a read error may be the cause. The rearrangement uses TRBV7-3 and TRBJ2-1, with 9 positions matching TRBD2. This CDR3 is 18 amino acids long. Germline V gene sequence: CDR1 SGHTA, CDR2 FQGTGA. The CDR3 nucleotides read TGCGCCAGCAGCCGCCTTGGGGGCGGGAGGGCGCAGTACAATGAGCAGTTCTTC. Amino acid sequence: CASSRLGGGRAQYNEQFF.

With respect to this clonotype: Sequence at one end of the junction differs from germline and may be a read error. The chain has TRBV27 and TRBJ1-1, with D tentatively TRBD1 (5 bases). This CDR3 region has 16 residues. Germline V lookup: CDR1 MNHEY, CDR2 SMNVEV (reference sequence). CDR3 in DNA: TGTGCCAGCAGATTATCGGTGGACACTTCGAACACTGAAGCTTTCTTT. Amino acids: CASRLSVDTSNTEAFF.

Notes on this clonotype: A far bigger clonotype differs at one base, so this is likely a read error. V is TRBV5-6 and J is TRBJ2-7, with D hard to call. The length of the CDR3 is 14 residues. Germline CDR1 SGHDT, CDR2 YYEEEE. V was clipped by 1 base and J by 3 bases, with 11 bases between them. The CDR3, as DNA: TGTGCCAGCAGCTTGCAGGTGTCGGACTACGAGCAGTACTTC. This codes for CASSLQVSDYEQYF.

This clonotype came up many times. This rearrangement joins TRBV30 to TRBJ1-5; 10 nucleotides line up with TRBD1. The germline gives CDR1 GTSNPN, CDR2 SVGIG (reference sequence). Germline trimming cut 2 bases from V and 0 bases from J; bases unmatched to any gene: 10. CDR3 length: 18 amino acids. In DNA form, the CDR3 reads TGTGCCTGGAGTCAAAGACAGGGGGCCCGGTTTAGCAATCAGCCCCAGCATTTT. Protein product: CAWSQRQGARFSNQPQHF.

This clonotype has ten or more counts. The rearrangement links TRBV2 to TRBJ2-7; D gene unclear. V was pared by 6 bases and J by 0 bases, with 15 bases between. The CDR3 has 15 residues. The germline CDR1 and CDR2 sequences are SNHLY and FYNNEI. The CDR3 DNA reads as TGTGCCAGCAGAGGAAGAACAAGTTCCTCCTACGAGCAGTACTTC. Translation: CASRGRTSSSYEQYF.

The chain links TRBV28 to TRBJ1-2; 10 bases fit TRBD1. Germline V gene lookup returns CDR1 MDHEN and CDR2 SYDVKM. The CDR3 runs to 13 residues. Losses at the gene ends were 6 bases for V and 6 bases for J; bases not matched to a gene: 4. The CDR3 spells CASSGQGDDGYTF. CDR3 bases: TGTGCCAGCAGCGGACAGGGGGACGATGGCTACACCTTC.

There are many counts of this clonotype. This chain connects TRBV27 to TRBJ2-1; D perhaps matches TRBD2 (5 bases). The DNA end favors TRBJ2-5, so the J call may be wrong. Germline assignment: CDR1 MNHEY and CDR2 SMNVEV (reference sequence). This CDR3 is 14 amino acids long. CDR3 protein: CASSYSAVQETQYF. CDR3 coding DNA: TGTGCCAGCAGTTACTCAGCGGTCCAAGAGACCCAGTACTTC.

This clonotype was counted between two and nine times. The V call is TRBV12-3 or TRBV12-4, the J call TRBJ1-3, with a possible D match to TRBD1 (6 bases). V lost 7 bases, J lost 2 bases, and 12 bases lay in between. This CDR3 region has 14 residues. The CDR3, as DNA: TGTGCCAGCACTCTAGGGGGTGCTGGAAACACCATATATTTT. It yields the protein CASTLGGAGNTIYF.

This clonotype was seen a handful of times. J is TRBJ1-1 and V is TRBV5-6; 9 nucleotides agree with TRBD1. Germline V gives CDR1 SGHDT, CDR2 YYEEEE. This CDR3 region has 16 residues. Trimming at V came to 5 bases and at J to 6 bases, leaving 14 bases not matched to a gene. The CDR3, as DNA: TGTGCCAGCAGACCCGGACAGGGGAGGATGTTCGCTGAAGCTTTCTTT. This translates into CASRPGQGRMFAEAFF.

This clonotype was counted between two and nine times. V is TRBV4-1 and J is TRBJ2-2; a weak D match, TRBD1 (6 bases). Germline values: CDR1 MGHRA, CDR2 YSYEKL. CDR3 size: 11 residues. Trimming cost V 6 bases and J 8 bases, with 7 bases left between them. CDR3 sequence reads: CASRQGGELFF. CDR3 nucleotides: TGCGCCAGCAGACAGGGAGGGGAGCTGTTTTTT.

The J gene is TRBJ2-1, the V gene TRBV29-1; D is uncertain. CDR3 length equals 14 residues. V gave up 4 bases and J gave up 9 bases, with 19 bases separating them. Germline assignment: CDR1 SQVTM and CDR2 ANQGSEA. The CDR3 sequence: CSVVGQKTNSEQFF. The CDR3 DNA follows: TGCAGCGTTGTTGGCCAAAAGACGAATAGTGAGCAGTTCTTC.

The chain joins TRBV20-1 to TRBJ2-7, with D possibly called TRBD1 or TRBD2 (6 bases each). Trimming shortened V by 0 bases and J by 0 bases, and 12 bases separated the two germline ends. Germline assignment: CDR1 DFQATT and CDR2 SNEGSKA (reference sequence). This CDR3 comprises 15 residues. CDR3 coding DNA: TGCAGTGCTAGAGATCTCGGGGGCGTCTCCTACGAGCAGTACTTC. This sequence encodes CSARDLGGVSYEQYF.

The table lists this clonotype with a few counts. The CDR3 DNA follows: TGTGCCAGCAGCTCCGACCCGAGGGGTGAAAAACTGTTTTTT. Protein product: CASSSDPRGEKLFF. The chain recombines TRBV7-9 with TRBJ1-4; a weak D match, TRBD1 (5 bases). Germline V gene lookup returns CDR1 SEHNR and CDR2 FQNEAQ (reference sequence). CDR3 length: 14 residues. Deletions cut 4 bases from V and 7 bases from J, with 13 bases between.

The gene calls are TRBV13 and TRBJ2-3; 10 bases align to TRBD2. The J call may be in error: the DNA end matches TRBJ2-1 better. There are 17 residues in the CDR3. Germline-derived CDR1 and CDR2 are PRHDT and FYEKMQ (reference sequence). The chain's CDR3 is CASSLEGSGRWDNEQFF. The CDR3 DNA sequence: TGTGCCAGCAGCTTAGAGGGTAGCGGGAGGTGGGACAATGAGCAGTTCTTC.

This clonotype was observed a handful of times. The V gene is TRBV28, the J gene TRBJ2-7, with 13 bases lining up with TRBD2. Germline CDR1 is MDHEN and CDR2 is SYDVKM. V shed 5 bases, J shed 5 bases, and the junction held 6 bases outside the gene matches. This CDR3 spans 15 amino acids. The CDR3 DNA reads as TGTGCCAGCAGTACTACGGGACTAGCGGGACACGAGCAGTACTTC. Residues: CASSTTGLAGHEQYF. The whole variable domain, filled in from reference TRBV28 and TRBJ2-7, reads DVKVTQSSRYLVKRTGEKVFLECVQDMDHENMFWYRQDPGLGLRLIYFSYDVKMKEKGDIPEGYSVSREKKERFSLILESASTNQTSMYLCASSTTGLAGHEQYFGPGTRLTVT.

This clonotype was detected only a few times. The chain carries TRBV20-1 and TRBJ2-7; D may be TRBD2 (6 bases). The CDR3 sequence is 15 residues long. V was cut by 6 bases and J by 2 bases, with 20 bases left in between. Germline-derived CDR1 and CDR2 are DFQATT and SNEGSKA (reference sequence). The CDR3 is CSARTAGTVTYEQYF. DNA for the CDR3: TGCAGTGCGCGGACGGCCGGGACTGTGACCTACGAGCAGTACTTC.

There are many counts of this clonotype. The chain couples TRBV7-9 to TRBJ1-2; D unresolved. The CDR3 loop spans 11 amino acids. Germline-derived CDR1 and CDR2 are SEHNR and FQNEAQ (reference sequence). Between the trimmed V and J ends, which lost 11 bases and 2 bases, there was a span of 9 bases. Written as DNA, the CDR3 is TGTGCCGGAGAGGCAAACTATGGCTACACCTTC. Translating gives CAGEANYGYTF.

This clonotype came up many times. The chain is built from TRBV18 and TRBJ2-1; 9 positions agree with TRBD2. With V trimmed by 4 bases and J by 6 bases, 4 bases remained unmatched. The CDR3 sequence is 14 residues long. The germline gives CDR1 KGHSH, CDR2 LQKENI. The DNA of the CDR3 is TGTGCCAGCTCACAACAGACTAGCGGCAATGAGCAGTTCTTC. Residues: CASSQQTSGNEQFF.

There are many counts of this clonotype. This rearrangement joins TRBV12-3 or TRBV12-4 to TRBJ2-2; 8 nucleotides match TRBD2. The trim removed 5 bases at V and 7 bases at J, leaving 6 bases unmatched. There are 14 residues in the CDR3. The CDR3 nucleotides are TGTGCCAGCAGTGACGGACTAGCCATCGGGGAGCTGTTTTTT. Protein product: CASSDGLAIGELFF.

This clonotype was seen only a few times. The chain uses TRBV18 and TRBJ2-5, with a tentative D call TRBD2 (5 bases). The germline gives CDR1 KGHSH, CDR2 LQKENI. Trimming cost V 3 bases and J 3 bases, with 8 bases left between them. The CDR3 has 13 residues. CDR3 DNA: TGTGCCAGCTCACCTGGGAGCAAAGAGACCCAGTACTTC. It yields the protein CASSPGSKETQYF.

This clonotype occurred a few times. The J gene is TRBJ2-1, the V gene TRBV20-1, with 12 positions matching TRBD2. The CDR3 spans 15 residues. The V segment lost 1 base and the J segment 8 bases; nucleotides outside the gene matches: 6. Germline V gene sequence: CDR1 DFQATT, CDR2 SNEGSKA (reference sequence). CDR3 in DNA: TGCAGTGCTAGAGTGCAGACTAGCGGGAGAGATGAGCAGTTCTTC. This sequence encodes CSARVQTSGRDEQFF.

Comments on this clonotype: This may be a read error, as it is one base from a much larger clone. This chain joins TRBV5-1 and TRBJ2-1, with 7 bases fitting TRBD1. Germline lookup yields CDR1 SGHRS and CDR2 YFSETQ. CDR3 length equals 15 residues. V lost 0 bases to trimming and J lost 6 bases; unmatched junction nucleotides: 6. In nucleotides, the CDR3 is TGCGCCAGCAGCTTGGTGCAGGGGGTAGGCAATGAGCAGTTCTTC. Translated: CASSLVQGVGNEQFF. Based on the CDR3 plus reference TRBV5-1 and TRBJ2-1, the full variable domain is KAGVTQTPRYLIKTRGQQVTLSCSPISGHRSVSWYQQTPGQGLQFLFEYFSETQRNKGNFPGRFSGRQFSNSRSEMNVSTLELGDSALYLCASSLVQGVGNEQFFGPGTRLTVL.

There are many counts of this clonotype. The V gene is TRBV11-2, the J gene TRBJ1-1; unclear D gene. Germline V gene sequence: CDR1 SGHAT, CDR2 FQNNGV. The V gene lost 0 bases and the J gene lost 7 bases, with 12 bases spanning the gap. The CDR3 is 14 amino acids. This chain's CDR3 is CASSLDLDGFEAFF. The CDR3 DNA reads as TGTGCCAGCAGCTTAGATCTTGACGGTTTTGAAGCTTTCTTT.

Comment on this clonotype: A much larger clone differs from this one at a single base, so this may be a read error. The chain combines TRBV6-5 with TRBJ1-2; D might be TRBD1 (5 bases). The CDR3 runs 16 residues. CDR1 is MNHEY, CDR2 SVGAGI, per germline. CDR3 coding DNA: TGTGCCAGCGGTTACACGGGGCAGGGCGATATATATGGCTACACCTTC. This sequence encodes CASGYTGQGDIYGYTF.